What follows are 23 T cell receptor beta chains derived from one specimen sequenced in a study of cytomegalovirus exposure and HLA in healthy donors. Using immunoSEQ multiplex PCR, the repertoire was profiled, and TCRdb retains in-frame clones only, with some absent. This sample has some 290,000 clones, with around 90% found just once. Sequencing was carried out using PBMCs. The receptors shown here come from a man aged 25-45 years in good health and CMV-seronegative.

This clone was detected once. For the CDR3, the DNA is TGTGCCAGCAGTTTGGGGACAGACCTTCAGCAGTTCTTC. Translating gives CASSLGTDLQQFF. The chain uses TRBV6-5 and TRBJ2-1; 7 bases are a match to TRBD1. V shed 4 bases, J shed 11 bases, and the junction held 8 bases outside the gene matches. CDR3 length: 13 residues. Germline V gene lookup returns CDR1 MNHEY and CDR2 SVGAGI.

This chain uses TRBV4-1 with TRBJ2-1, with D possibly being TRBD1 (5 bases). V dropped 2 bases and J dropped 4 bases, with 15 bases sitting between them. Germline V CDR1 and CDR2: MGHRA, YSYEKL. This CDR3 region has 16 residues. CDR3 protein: CASSQFARTPYNEQFF. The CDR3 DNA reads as TGCGCCAGCAGCCAATTCGCCAGGACACCTTACAATGAGCAGTTCTTC.

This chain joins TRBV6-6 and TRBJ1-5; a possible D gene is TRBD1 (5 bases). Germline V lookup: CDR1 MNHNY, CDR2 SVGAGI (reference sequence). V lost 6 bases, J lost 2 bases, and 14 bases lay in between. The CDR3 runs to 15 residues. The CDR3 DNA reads TGTGCCAGCAGCTGGGCGGCGGGGGGCAATCAGCCCCAGCATTTT. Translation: CASSWAAGGNQPQHF.

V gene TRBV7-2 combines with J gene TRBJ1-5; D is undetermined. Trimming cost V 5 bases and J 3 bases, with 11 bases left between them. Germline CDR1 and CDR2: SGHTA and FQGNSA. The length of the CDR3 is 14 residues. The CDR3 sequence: CASSLEQLNQPQHF. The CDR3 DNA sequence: TGTGCCAGCAGCCTCGAACAGCTCAATCAGCCCCAGCATTTT.

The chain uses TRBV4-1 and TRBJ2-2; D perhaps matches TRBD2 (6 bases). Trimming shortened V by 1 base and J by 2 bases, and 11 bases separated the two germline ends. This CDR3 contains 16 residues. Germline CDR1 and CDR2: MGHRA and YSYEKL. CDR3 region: CASSQGSGGNTGELFF. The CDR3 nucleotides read TGCGCCAGCAGCCAAGGTTCCGGGGGAAACACCGGGGAGCTGTTTTTT.

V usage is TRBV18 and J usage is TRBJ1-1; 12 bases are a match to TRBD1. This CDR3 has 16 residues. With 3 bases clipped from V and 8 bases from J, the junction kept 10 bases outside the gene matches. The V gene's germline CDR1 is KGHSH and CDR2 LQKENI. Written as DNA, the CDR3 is TGTGCCAGCTCACCCCGGGACAGGGGGCACGCTCACGAAGCTTTCTTT. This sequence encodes CASSPRDRGHAHEAFF. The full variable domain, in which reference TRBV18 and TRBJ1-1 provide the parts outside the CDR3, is NAGVMQNPRHLVRRRGQEARLRCSPMKGHSHVYWYRQLPEEGLKFMVYLQKENIIDESGMPKERFSAEFPKEGPSILRIQQVVRGDSAAYFCASSPRDRGHAHEAFFGQGTRLTVV.

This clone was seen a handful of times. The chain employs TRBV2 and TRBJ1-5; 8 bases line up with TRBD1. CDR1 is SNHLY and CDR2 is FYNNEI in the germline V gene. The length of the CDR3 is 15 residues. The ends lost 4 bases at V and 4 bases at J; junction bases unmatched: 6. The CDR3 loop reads CASSADRVWNQPQHF. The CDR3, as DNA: TGTGCCAGCAGTGCGGACAGGGTTTGGAATCAGCCCCAGCATTTT.

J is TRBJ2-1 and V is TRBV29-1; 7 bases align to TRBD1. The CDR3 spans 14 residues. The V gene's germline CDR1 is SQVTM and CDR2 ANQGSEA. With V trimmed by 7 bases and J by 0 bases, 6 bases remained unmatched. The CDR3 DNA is TGCAGCGGCCTGGACAGGAGCTCCTACAATGAGCAGTTCTTC. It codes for CSGLDRSSYNEQFF.

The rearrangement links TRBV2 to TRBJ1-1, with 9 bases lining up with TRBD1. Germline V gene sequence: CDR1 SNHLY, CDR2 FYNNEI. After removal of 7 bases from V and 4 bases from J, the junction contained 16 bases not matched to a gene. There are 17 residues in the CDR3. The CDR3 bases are TGTGCCAGCACCGAGGGACAGGGAGTTGTCGGTAGCACTGAAGCTTTCTTT. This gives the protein CASTEGQGVVGSTEAFF.

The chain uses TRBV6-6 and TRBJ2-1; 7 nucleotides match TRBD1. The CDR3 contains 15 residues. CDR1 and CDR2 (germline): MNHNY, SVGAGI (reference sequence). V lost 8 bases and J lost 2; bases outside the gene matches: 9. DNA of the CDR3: TGTGCCAGCCATCTTGACGGACAGGCCTACAATGAGCAGTTCTTC. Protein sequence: CASHLDGQAYNEQFF.

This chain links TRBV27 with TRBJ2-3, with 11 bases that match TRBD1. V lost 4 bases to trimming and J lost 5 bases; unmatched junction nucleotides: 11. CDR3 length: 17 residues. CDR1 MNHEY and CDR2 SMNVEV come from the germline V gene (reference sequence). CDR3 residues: CASSSNLPGQGGDTQYF. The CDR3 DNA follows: TGTGCCAGCAGTTCAAATCTCCCGGGACAGGGGGGAGATACGCAGTATTTT.

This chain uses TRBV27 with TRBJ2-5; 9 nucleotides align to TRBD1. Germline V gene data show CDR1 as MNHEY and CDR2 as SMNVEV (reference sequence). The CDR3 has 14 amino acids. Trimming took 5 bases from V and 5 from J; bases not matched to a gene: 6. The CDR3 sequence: CASSPQGARETQYF. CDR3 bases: TGTGCCAGCAGTCCACAGGGGGCGCGGGAGACCCAGTACTTC.

CDR3 DNA sequence: TGTGCCAGCAGCTTCGGGTGGGTAGCCAGCAATGAGCAGTTCTTC. Its translation is CASSFGWVASNEQFF. The V gene is TRBV5-6, the J gene TRBJ2-1, with no clear D. Germline lookup yields CDR1 SGHDT and CDR2 YYEEEE. Deletions cut 2 bases from V and 6 bases from J, with 15 bases between. The CDR3 extends over 15 amino acids.

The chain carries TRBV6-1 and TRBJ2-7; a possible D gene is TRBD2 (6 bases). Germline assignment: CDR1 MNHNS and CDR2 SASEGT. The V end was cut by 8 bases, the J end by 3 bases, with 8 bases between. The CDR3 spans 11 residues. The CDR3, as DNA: TGTGCCAGCCTGCGGGGCTACGAGCAGTACTTC. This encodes CASLRGYEQYF.

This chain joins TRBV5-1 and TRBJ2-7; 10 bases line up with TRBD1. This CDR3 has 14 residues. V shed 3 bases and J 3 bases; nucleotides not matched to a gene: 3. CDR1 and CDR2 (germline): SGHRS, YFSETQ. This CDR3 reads CASSSGQGNYEQYF. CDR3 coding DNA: TGCGCCAGCAGCTCGGGACAGGGGAACTACGAGCAGTACTTC.

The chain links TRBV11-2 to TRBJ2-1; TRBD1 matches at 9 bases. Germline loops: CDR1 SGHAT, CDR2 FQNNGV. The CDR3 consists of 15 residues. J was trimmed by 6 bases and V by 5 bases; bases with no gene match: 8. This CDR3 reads CASSIYRGPGNEQFF. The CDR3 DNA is TGTGCCAGCAGCATATACAGGGGGCCCGGCAATGAGCAGTTCTTC.

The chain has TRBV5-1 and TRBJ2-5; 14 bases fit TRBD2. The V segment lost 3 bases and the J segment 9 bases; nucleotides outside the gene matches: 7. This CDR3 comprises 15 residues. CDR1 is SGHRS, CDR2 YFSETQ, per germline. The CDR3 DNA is TGCGCCAGCAGCTCGGGACTAGCGGGGGTCCGGGCCCAGTACTTC. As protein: CASSSGLAGVRAQYF.

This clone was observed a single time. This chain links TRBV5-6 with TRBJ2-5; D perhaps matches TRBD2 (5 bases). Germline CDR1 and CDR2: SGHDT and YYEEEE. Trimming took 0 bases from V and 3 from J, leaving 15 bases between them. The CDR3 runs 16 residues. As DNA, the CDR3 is TGTGCCAGCAGCTTGGCTGGAGGCCTGGCGGAAGAGACCCAGTACTTC. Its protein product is CASSLAGGLAEETQYF.

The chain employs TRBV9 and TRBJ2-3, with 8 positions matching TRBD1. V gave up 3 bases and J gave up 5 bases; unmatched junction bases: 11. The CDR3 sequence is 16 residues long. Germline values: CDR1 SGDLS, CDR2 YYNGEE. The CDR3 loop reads CASSANTGGSKDTQYF. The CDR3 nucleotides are TGTGCCAGCAGCGCAAATACAGGGGGTTCGAAAGATACGCAGTATTTT. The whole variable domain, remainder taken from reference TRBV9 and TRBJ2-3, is DSGVTQTPKHLITATGQRVTLRCSPRSGDLSVYWYQQSLDQGLQFLIQYYNGEERAKGNILERFSAQQFPDLHSELNLSSLELGDSALYFCASSANTGGSKDTQYFGPGTRLTVL.

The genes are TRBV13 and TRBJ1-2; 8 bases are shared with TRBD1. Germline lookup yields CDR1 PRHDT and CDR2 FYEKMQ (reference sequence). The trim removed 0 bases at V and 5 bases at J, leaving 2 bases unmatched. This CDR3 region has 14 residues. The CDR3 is CASSLGTGVYGYTF. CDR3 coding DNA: TGTGCCAGCAGCTTAGGGACAGGGGTGTATGGCTACACCTTC.

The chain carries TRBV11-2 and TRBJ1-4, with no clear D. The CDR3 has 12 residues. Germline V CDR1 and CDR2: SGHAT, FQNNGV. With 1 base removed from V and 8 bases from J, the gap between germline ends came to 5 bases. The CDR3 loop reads CASSLGGEKLFF. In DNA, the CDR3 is TGTGCCAGCAGCTTAGGAGGGGAAAAACTGTTTTTT.

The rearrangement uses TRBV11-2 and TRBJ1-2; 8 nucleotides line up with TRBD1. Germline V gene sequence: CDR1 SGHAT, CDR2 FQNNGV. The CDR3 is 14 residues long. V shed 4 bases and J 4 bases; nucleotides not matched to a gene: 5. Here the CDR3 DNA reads TGTGCCAGCAGCTCCCCCGGGACAGGCTATGGCTACACCTTC. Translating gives CASSSPGTGYGYTF. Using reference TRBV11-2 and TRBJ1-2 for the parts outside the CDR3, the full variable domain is EAGVAQSPRYKIIEKRQSVAFWCNPISGHATLYWYQQILGQGPKLLIQFQNNGVVDDSQLPKDRFSAERLKGVDSTLKIQPAKLEDSAVYLCASSSPGTGYGYTFGSGTRLTVV.

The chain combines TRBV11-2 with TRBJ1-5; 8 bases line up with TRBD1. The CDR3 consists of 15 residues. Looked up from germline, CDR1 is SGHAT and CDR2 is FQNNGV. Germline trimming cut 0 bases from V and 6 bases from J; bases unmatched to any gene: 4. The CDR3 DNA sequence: TGTGCCAGCAGCTTAGACAGGGGGCCCTTTCAGCCCCAGCATTTT. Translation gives CASSLDRGPFQPQHF.